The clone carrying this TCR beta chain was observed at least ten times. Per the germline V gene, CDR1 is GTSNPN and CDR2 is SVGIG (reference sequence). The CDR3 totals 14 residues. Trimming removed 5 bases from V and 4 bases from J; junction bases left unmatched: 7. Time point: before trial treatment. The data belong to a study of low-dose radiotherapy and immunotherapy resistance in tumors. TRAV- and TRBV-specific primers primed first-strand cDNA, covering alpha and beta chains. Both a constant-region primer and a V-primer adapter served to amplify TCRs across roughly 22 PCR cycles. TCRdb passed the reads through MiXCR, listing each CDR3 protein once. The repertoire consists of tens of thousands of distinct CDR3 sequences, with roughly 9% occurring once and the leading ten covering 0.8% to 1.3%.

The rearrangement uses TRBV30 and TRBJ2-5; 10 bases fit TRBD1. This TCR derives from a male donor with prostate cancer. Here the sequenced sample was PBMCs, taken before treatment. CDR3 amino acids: CAWDRDRGRETQYF. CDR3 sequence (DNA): TGTGCCTGGGACCGGGACAGGGGTCGAGAGACCCAGTACTTC.